This T cell receptor (beta chain) originates from a study of immune heterogeneity within non-small cell lung tumors. The authors used around 640 ng of bulk tumor genomic DNA per sample as template. Several biopsies were collected from each primary tumor during surgery. They were spaced as far apart as possible within the tumor mass. Patients underwent curative surgery for non-small cell lung cancer (untreated and newly diagnosed). This clonotype was seen a single time. Multiplex PCR relied on 32 V and 13 J primers to amplify TCR beta CDR3. From the multiplex PCR reads, TCRdb called clonotypes with MiXCR, one entry per CDR3 protein. Of under 25,000 distinct CDR3 sequences listed, 28% were seen once; the top ten hold about 3.9%. Germline CDR1 is MDHEN and CDR2 is SYDVKM. The ends were cut back, 11 bases at V and 0 bases at J, with 17 bases in the middle. This CDR3 has 15 residues.

This TCR derives from a man aged 35 to 55 with non-small cell lung cancer. The rearrangement uses TRBV28 and TRBJ1-5, with a possible D match to TRBD1 (5 bases). The sequencing sample was made of lung tumor tissue. The CDR3 DNA reads TGTGCCGGCTCCTCCGCAGGGTATAGCAATCAGCCCCAGCATTTT. This codes for CAGSSAGYSNQPQHF.